Each of the 18 T cell receptor beta chains below was sequenced from the same sample in a study of T cells in Graves' hyperthyroidism and ophthalmopathy. The investigators amplified TCR beta CDR3 regions from RNA transcripts. In the first-round RT-PCR of the TCR CDR3, the HTBI primer set was used. TCRdb redid the calling of the multiplex PCR reads with MiXCR, one entry per CDR3 protein. The table shows hundreds of thousands of distinct CDR3 sequences, with under 15% occurring only once. The sequencing sample was made of blood. These receptors originate from a man aged 18 to 29 with Graves' ophthalmopathy.

This chain uses TRBV5-1 with TRBJ2-7, with 7 bases fitting TRBD2. The CDR3 consists of 15 residues. V lost 5 bases and J lost 3; bases outside the gene matches: 11. CDR1 is SGHRS and CDR2 is YFSETQ in the germline V gene. Here the CDR3 reads CASRPQRGDYYEQYF. CDR3 DNA sequence: TGCGCCAGCAGACCCCAGCGGGGCGACTACTACGAGCAGTACTTC.

The CDR3 DNA is TGTGCCTCCAACAGGGGGACTAATGAAAAACTGTTTTTT. The encoded protein is CASNRGTNEKLFF. The chain is built from TRBV10-3 and TRBJ1-4; 8 positions agree with TRBD1. The CDR3 consists of 13 residues. Germline CDR1 and CDR2: ENHRY and SYGVKD. The junction had 4 bases not matched to a gene; V was cut back by 11 bases and J by 2 bases.

This clonotype appeared a few times. The chain employs TRBV24-1 and TRBJ2-1; 7 nucleotides align to TRBD1. V lost 3 bases to trimming and J lost 9 bases; unmatched junction nucleotides: 7. The germline CDR1 and CDR2 sequences are KGHDR and SFDVKD. The CDR3 runs 14 residues. CDR3 in DNA: TGTGCCACCAGTGATCTGACAGGGTGGAGTGAGCAGTTCTTC. This translates into CATSDLTGWSEQFF.

The chain joins TRBV20-1 to TRBJ1-2; 9 nucleotides agree with TRBD1. CDR1 and CDR2 (germline): DFQATT, SNEGSKA (reference sequence). CDR3 length equals 12 residues. The trim removed 6 bases at V and 8 bases at J, leaving 7 bases unmatched. The CDR3 DNA reads as TGCAGTGCCACACAGGGGGCGGTAGGCTACACCTTC. This sequence encodes CSATQGAVGYTF.

This clonotype occurred many times. This chain joins TRBV27 and TRBJ2-7; the D gene is possibly TRBD1 (5 bases). The V end was cut by 3 bases, the J end by 2 bases, with 8 bases between. The germline gives CDR1 MNHEY, CDR2 SMNVEV (reference sequence). The CDR3 runs to 13 residues. The CDR3, as DNA: TGTGCCAGCAGTTTCCGACAGACCTACGAGCAGTACTTC. This codes for CASSFRQTYEQYF.

This clonotype was seen repeatedly, ten times or more. This sequence joins TRBV5-1 and TRBJ2-3; 7 bases are shared with TRBD2. The J segment lost 2 bases and the V segment lost 4 bases, leaving 7 bases of the junction unmatched. Germline loops: CDR1 SGHRS, CDR2 YFSETQ. The CDR3 totals 15 residues. In nucleotides, the CDR3 is TGCGCCAGCAGCGGGAGGGTTGGGGACACAGATACGCAGTATTTT. It specifies CASSGRVGDTDTQYF.

This sequence joins TRBV4-2 and TRBJ2-7, with 9 bases that match TRBD2. This CDR3 is built from 16 residues. From germline, CDR1 is LGHNA and CDR2 YNFKEQ. Trimming cost V 5 bases and J 5 bases; bases outside gene matches: 13. The chain's CDR3 is CASSTRGSGSSHEQYF. The CDR3 region has the DNA TGTGCCAGCAGCACCAGAGGTAGCGGGAGTAGTCACGAGCAGTACTTC.

The chain couples TRBV12-5 to TRBJ1-2; no definite D call. Trimming took 4 bases from V and 2 from J, leaving 8 bases between them. The CDR3 is 13 residues long. Germline V gene lookup returns CDR1 LGHNT and CDR2 FRNRAP. CDR3: CASGSYVNYGYTF. DNA of the CDR3: TGTGCTAGTGGTTCGTACGTAAACTATGGCTACACCTTC. Full variable domain (rest looked up from reference TRBV12-5 and TRBJ1-2): DARVTQTPRHKVTEMGQEVTMRCQPILGHNTVFWYRQTMMQGLELLAYFRNRAPLDDSGMPKDRFSAEMPDATLATLKIQPSEPRDSAVYFCASGSYVNYGYTFGSGTRLTVV.

This chain joins TRBV20-1 and TRBJ2-7, with D perhaps assigned TRBD1 or TRBD2 (7 bases each). Germline-derived CDR1 and CDR2 are DFQATT and SNEGSKA (reference sequence). The CDR3 consists of 14 residues. V was shortened by 3 bases and J by 2 bases, with 14 bases between the two germline ends. CDR3 DNA: TGCAGTGCTAGCAGGGGGAGGGCCCCCTACGAGCAGTACTTC. Translation gives CSASRGRAPYEQYF.

The sample holds a few counts of this clonotype. This chain connects TRBV5-1 to TRBJ2-3; D might be TRBD1 (6 bases). The CDR3 has 15 amino acids. Germline V CDR1 and CDR2: SGHRS, YFSETQ. The germline V and J ends were trimmed by 4 bases and 4 bases, with 16 bases remaining between them. The CDR3 sequence is CASSLRQDRADTQYF. The CDR3 DNA is TGCGCCAGCAGCCTTAGACAGGATCGCGCAGATACGCAGTATTTT.

There are a few counts of this clonotype. The CDR3 coding sequence is TGCGCCAGCAGCAAAACCAAAACGCAGGGCTGGGTCGGCGGGGAGCTGTTTTTT. It encodes CASSKTKTQGWVGGELFF. The gene calls are TRBV5-1 and TRBJ2-2, with D perhaps matching TRBD1 (5 bases). Germline CDR1 is SGHRS and CDR2 is YFSETQ. This CDR3 has 18 residues. V lost 4 bases, J lost 7 bases, and 26 bases lay in between.

This clonotype occurred many times. The chain couples TRBV20-1 to TRBJ2-5, with 10 bases matching TRBD2. Germline-derived CDR1 and CDR2 are DFQATT and SNEGSKA (reference sequence). The CDR3 runs to 16 residues. Losses at the gene ends were 1 base for V and 2 bases for J; bases not matched to a gene: 7. CDR3 sequence (DNA): TGCAGTGCTAGAGGGAGGAGCGGGAGGGGACAAGAGACCCAGTACTTC. The encoded protein is CSARGRSGRGQETQYF.

This clonotype was seen many times. V and J are TRBV7-2 and TRBJ2-7; D call uncertain. This CDR3 comprises 14 residues. The germline gives CDR1 SGHTA, CDR2 FQGNSA. The V and J ends lost 4 bases and 1 base respectively, with 11 bases between them. The CDR3 loop reads CASSSVDGSYEQYF. The DNA of the CDR3 is TGTGCCAGCAGCTCTGTAGACGGATCCTACGAGCAGTACTTC. Using reference TRBV7-2 and TRBJ2-7 for the parts outside the CDR3, the full variable domain is GAGVSQSPSNKVTEKGKDVELRCDPISGHTALYWYRQSLGQGLEFLIYFQGNSAPDKSGLPSDRFSAERTGGSVSTLTIQRTQQEDSAVYLCASSSVDGSYEQYFGPGTRLTVT.

This clonotype was found many times. The CDR3: CSARGGDTPPYGYTF. The CDR3 DNA follows: TGCAGTGCTAGAGGGGGGGACACTCCCCCCTATGGCTACACCTTC. The chain uses TRBV20-1 and TRBJ1-2, with D perhaps matching TRBD1 (6 bases). The V gene's germline CDR1 is DFQATT and CDR2 SNEGSKA (reference sequence). The CDR3 runs to 15 residues. V lost 1 base to trimming and J lost 4 bases, with 16 bases between them.

Many counts were recorded for this clonotype. The chain employs TRBV30 and TRBJ2-3; TRBD2 matches 7 bases. The germline CDR1 and CDR2 sequences are GTSNPN and SVGIG (reference sequence). Unmatched junction bases numbered 0, after V lost 2 bases and J lost 1 base. The CDR3 is 13 amino acids. This CDR3 is CAWSSGGTDTQYF. The CDR3 coding sequence is TGTGCCTGGAGTAGCGGGGGCACAGATACGCAGTATTTT. The whole variable domain, filled in from reference TRBV30 and TRBJ2-3, reads SQTIHQWPATLVQPVGSPLSLECTVEGTSNPNLYWYRQAAGRGLQLLFYSVGIGQISSEVPQNLSASRPQDRQFILSSKKLLLSDSGFYLCAWSSGGTDTQYFGPGTRLTVL.

The chain carries TRBV7-2 and TRBJ1-5; D gene ambiguous. The germline V and J ends were trimmed by 1 base and 13 bases, with 17 bases remaining between them. This CDR3 spans 14 amino acids. CDR1 is SGHTA and CDR2 is FQGNSA in the germline V gene. CDR3 residues: CASSLEVGRYTQHF. CDR3 bases: TGTGCCAGCAGCTTAGAGGTAGGAAGGTACACGCAGCATTTT.

The J gene is TRBJ1-3, the V gene TRBV9; no clear D. Trimming removed 0 bases from V and 9 bases from J, with 7 bases in between. The CDR3 has 12 residues. Germline V gene sequence: CDR1 SGDLS, CDR2 YYNGEE. CDR3 sequence (DNA): TGTGCCAGCAGCGTAGAGCGGGGCACCATATATTTT. As protein: CASSVERGTIYF.

The J gene is TRBJ1-4, the V gene TRBV27, with D perhaps TRBD1 (5 bases). The CDR3 is 13 amino acids. V was pared by 11 bases and J by 2 bases, with 12 bases between. CDR1 and CDR2 from the germline V gene are MNHEY and SMNVEV (reference sequence). This CDR3 reads CASMGLTNEKLFF. The CDR3 DNA is TGTGCCTCAATGGGACTGACTAATGAAAAACTGTTTTTT.